This record concerns one T cell receptor beta chain sequence. The antigen remains unidentified. This CDR3 is missing its conserved last phenylalanine or tryptophan, likely due to a read error. TCRdb reprocessed the 5' RACE reads via MiXCR and lists one record per CDR3 protein. Found here are 250,000 to 400,000 distinct CDR3 sequences, 11% of them singletons; the top ten hold around 8.4%. This CDR3 region has 15 residues. V lost 4 bases to trimming and J lost 4 bases, with 15 bases between them. CDR1 and CDR2 from the germline V gene are KGHSH and LQKENI. These data come from a study of CD8 T cells in ankylosing spondylitis. Study observations and caveats: Within ankylosing spondylitis blood, a TCR beta motif made up of eight highly homologous variants appeared to be characteristic.

J is TRBJ2-3 and V is TRBV18; a possible D gene is TRBD1 (5 bases). This clonotype was sampled from a female donor with ankylosing spondylitis or in good health (not recorded which). Sequencing used blood, either unsorted or a sorted T cell fraction (not recorded which). The CDR3 sequence: CASSQRPQGPDTQYL. The CDR3 nucleotides are TGTGCCAGCTCACAACGACCGCAGGGTCCAGATACGCAGTATTTA.